This record covers a single TCR beta chain. Its antigen is undetermined. Its ends do not fully match the called genes, so a read error is possible. The PCR made use of 60 Vbeta and 13 Jbeta primers. Assay used: immunoSEQ multiplex PCR; TCRdb lists only in-frame clones, some missing. Here the sample spans approximately 120,000 clones, under 85% being singletons. The data are from a study of cytomegalovirus exposure and HLA in healthy donors. Findings and limits, study-wide: Because they were indistinguishable, some V segments, including TRBV6-2 and TRBV6-3, were excluded. A later look showed TCR association rates differing by HLA locus, highest for DRB1 and lowest for HLA-C.

The CDR3 contains 13 residues. Germline-derived CDR1 and CDR2 are SGHTA and FQGNSA. The chain recombines TRBV7-2 with TRBJ2-7, with 7 bases fitting TRBD1. The sequence came from a man aged 25-40 years in good health and CMV-seronegative. Source material: PBMCs. The CDR3 loop is CASRFGQAYEQYF. The DNA of the CDR3 is TGTGCCAGCCGCTTTGGACAGGCCTACGAGCAGTACTTC.